The present entry profiles one TCR beta chain with its context. Its antigen is not identified. This sample stems from a study of post-analysis software for immune sequencing data. General observations from the study: About 5 TRBV segments occurring more often in patients than controls included TRBV5-6, TRBV5-1 and TRBV20-1.

Every TCR beta cDNA library bore unique molecular identifiers. Roughly 510,000 cDNA molecules were recovered from an input of 1 to 10 million T cells. From the PCR reads, TCRdb called clonotypes with MiXCR, one entry per CDR3 protein. Of about 820,000 distinct CDR3 sequences listed, roughly 50% are singletons. The V segment lost 4 bases and the J segment 7 bases; nucleotides outside the gene matches: 12. Per the germline V gene, CDR1 is MNHNS and CDR2 is SASEGT. This CDR3 is built from 16 residues. The rearrangement uses TRBV6-1 and TRBJ2-1; 8 bases agree with TRBD2. Sequencing input: blood. The receptor was derived from a girl under 18 with multiple sclerosis. The CDR3: CASSADRAGEENEQFF. The CDR3 DNA reads as TGTGCCAGCAGTGCCGACCGAGCGGGAGAGGAGAATGAGCAGTTCTTC.